This record concerns one T cell receptor (beta chain) sequence. No antigen is known for it. Sequencing was performed with immunoSEQ multiplex PCR; in TCRdb, only in-frame clones are kept and a portion is missing. The sample records approximately 120,000 clones, over 75% being singletons. The sample comes from a study of T cell responses to AZD1222 COVID-19 vaccine. Whole-study findings and limits: The donors showed a predominance of white British ancestry and of females, with possible underestimation of clonal diversity. Reports say nearly half of spike-specific TCRs go after unmutated variant regions. Spike-specific TCR breadth and depth were elevated following two AZD1222 doses. Regions 160-218 and 743-854 held dominance among vaccine-associated CD4 TCRs, which spanned spike.

Germline V gene lookup returns CDR1 MNHEY and CDR2 SVGEGT. CDR3 length equals 15 residues. V was cut by 2 bases and J by 3 bases, with 12 bases left in between. The V call is TRBV6-2 or TRBV6-3, the J call TRBJ2-3, with D hard to call. The sequence derives from an adult in good health. Sequenced material: peripheral blood, taken on day 0 of MenACWY control vaccination. CDR3 amino acids: CASSYQLTRTDTQYF. The CDR3, as DNA: TGTGCCAGCAGTTACCAACTGACAAGAACAGATACGCAGTATTTT.